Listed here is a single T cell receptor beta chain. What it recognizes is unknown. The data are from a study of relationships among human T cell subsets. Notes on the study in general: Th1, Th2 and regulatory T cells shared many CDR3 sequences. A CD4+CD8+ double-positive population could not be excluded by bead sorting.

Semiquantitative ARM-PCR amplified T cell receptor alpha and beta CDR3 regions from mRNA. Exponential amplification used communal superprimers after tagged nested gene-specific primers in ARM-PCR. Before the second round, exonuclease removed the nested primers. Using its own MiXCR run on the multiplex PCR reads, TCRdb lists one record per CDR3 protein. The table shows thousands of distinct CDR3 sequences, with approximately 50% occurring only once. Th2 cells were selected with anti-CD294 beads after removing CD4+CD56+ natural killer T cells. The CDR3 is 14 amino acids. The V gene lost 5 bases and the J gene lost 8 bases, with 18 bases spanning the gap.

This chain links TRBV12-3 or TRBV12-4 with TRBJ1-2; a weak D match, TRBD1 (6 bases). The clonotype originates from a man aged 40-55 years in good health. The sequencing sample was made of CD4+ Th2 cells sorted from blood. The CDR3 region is CASSLSGGAKGYTF. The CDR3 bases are TGTGCCAGCAGTCTTTCTGGGGGGGCAAAGGGCTACACCTTC.